This TCR beta chain derives from a study of radiation and T cells in renal cell carcinoma. TCRdb's table, derived via immunoSEQ multiplex PCR, lists solely in-frame clones and lacks some. The data show 45,000 to 55,000 clones, with more than 80% seen just once and roughly 30% held by the top ten. Deletions cut 4 bases from V and 7 bases from J, with 10 bases between. The germline CDR1 and CDR2 sequences are WSHSY and SAAADI. The CDR3 covers 13 residues. Time point: blood 2 weeks post-SBRT. Treatment in this sample: 15 Gy SBRT to primary tumor, nephrectomy 4 weeks later. The sequence was collected from a woman between 70 and 85 years old with renal cell carcinoma. The starting material was blood, obtained from a patient whose treatment included radiotherapy and nephrectomy. This chain connects TRBV10-2 to TRBJ2-2, with D hard to call. The CDR3 DNA follows: TGCGCCAGCAGTGCGAAGATTGGCGGGGAGCTGTTTTTT. This translates into CASSAKIGGELFF.